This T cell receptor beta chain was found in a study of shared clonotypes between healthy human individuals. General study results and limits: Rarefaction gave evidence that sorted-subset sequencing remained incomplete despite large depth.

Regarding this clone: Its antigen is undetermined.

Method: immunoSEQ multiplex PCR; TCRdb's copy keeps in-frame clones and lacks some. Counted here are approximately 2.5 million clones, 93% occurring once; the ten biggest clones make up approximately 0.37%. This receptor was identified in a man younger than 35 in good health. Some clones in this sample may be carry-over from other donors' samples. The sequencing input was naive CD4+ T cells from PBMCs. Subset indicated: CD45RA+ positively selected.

Here the CDR3 reads CAADMGTGAYEQYF. The CDR3 DNA follows: TGTGCCGCCGACATGGGGACAGGGGCCTACGAGCAGTACTTC. This chain joins TRBV10-3 and TRBJ2-7; TRBD1 matches at 10 bases. J was trimmed by 2 bases and V by 11 bases; bases with no gene match: 9. Germline V gene sequence: CDR1 ENHRY, CDR2 SYGVKD. The CDR3 totals 14 residues.